This T cell receptor (beta chain) stems from a study of OX40 agonist ivuxolimab in advanced cancers. Study background: The diagnoses of dose-escalation patients were hepatocellular carcinoma, melanoma, renal cell or head and neck cancer.

As for this clone: Other DNA sequences in this sample translate to the same CDR3.

The germline V gene has CDR1 GTSNPN and CDR2 SVGIG (reference sequence). The V end was cut by 5 bases, the J end by 1 base, with 11 bases between. The length of the CDR3 is 13 residues. Assay: immunoSEQ multiplex PCR; the TCRdb copy retains only in-frame clones and omits some. The profile covers approximately 100,000 clones, with roughly 90% appearing a single time and roughly 0.79% taken by the ten largest. This sequence was found in an adult with an advanced solid tumor such as melanoma, head and neck, liver or kidney cancer. The chain is built from TRBV30 and TRBJ1-1, with D perhaps TRBD1 (5 bases). The specimen was CD4+ or CD8+ T cells sorted from blood, collected in a trial of the OX40 agonist ivuxolimab. CDR3: CAWVGGGNTEAFF. In DNA form, the CDR3 reads TGTGCCTGGGTGGGTGGGGGGAACACTGAAGCTTTCTTT.